The entry below gives a single TCR beta chain sequence along with its context. As originally analysed: It was from reference gene primer amplification that nucleated cell counts were estimated. The repertoire was sequenced with immunoSEQ multiplex PCR; TCRdb's copy has only in-frame clones and lacks some. For V, J and clone size, that table is used; D and trimming come from the DNA. The sample consists of 440,000 or so clones, 70% to 90% of them appearing once. These data originate in a study of blood T cell repertoires in COVID-19. Across the whole study: Researchers got acute and convalescent COVID-19 samples from the United States, Italy and Spain.

With V trimmed by 1 base and J by 3 bases, 5 bases remained unmatched. Germline loops: CDR1 SGHVS, CDR2 FNYEAQ. The CDR3 is made up of 16 amino acids. V is TRBV7-6 and J is TRBJ1-3, with 8 bases aligning to TRBD1. This receptor was taken from a middle-aged woman with COVID-19, enrolled during active disease. The sample was peripheral blood. The CDR3 loop is CASSLDGTGLGNTIYF. The CDR3, as DNA: TGTGCCAGCAGCTTAGACGGGACAGGACTTGGAAACACCATATATTTT.